The subject of this entry is one T cell receptor beta chain. The record originates from a study of blood T cell repertoires in COVID-19. Trimming removed 0 bases at V and 1 base at J, with 14 bases between. This CDR3 contains 17 residues. Germline V gene data show CDR1 as SNHLY and CDR2 as FYNNEI. Study members were between roughly 18 and 90 years old and lived in 24 US regions. Sequencing used immunoSEQ multiplex PCR; TCRdb keeps in-frame clones, though not all of them. The table lists approximately 300,000 clones, 85% to 90% of them singletons. The chain is built from TRBV2 and TRBJ2-3, with D unresolved. This sequence was found in a woman younger than 30 who had recovered from COVID-19. The sequenced sample consisted of PBMCs or T cells enriched from blood (not recorded which). CDR3 DNA sequence: TGTGCCAGCAGTGAAGCTACCTCGGGTCGGGGCACAGATACGCAGTATTTT. Encoded protein: CASSEATSGRGTDTQYF.